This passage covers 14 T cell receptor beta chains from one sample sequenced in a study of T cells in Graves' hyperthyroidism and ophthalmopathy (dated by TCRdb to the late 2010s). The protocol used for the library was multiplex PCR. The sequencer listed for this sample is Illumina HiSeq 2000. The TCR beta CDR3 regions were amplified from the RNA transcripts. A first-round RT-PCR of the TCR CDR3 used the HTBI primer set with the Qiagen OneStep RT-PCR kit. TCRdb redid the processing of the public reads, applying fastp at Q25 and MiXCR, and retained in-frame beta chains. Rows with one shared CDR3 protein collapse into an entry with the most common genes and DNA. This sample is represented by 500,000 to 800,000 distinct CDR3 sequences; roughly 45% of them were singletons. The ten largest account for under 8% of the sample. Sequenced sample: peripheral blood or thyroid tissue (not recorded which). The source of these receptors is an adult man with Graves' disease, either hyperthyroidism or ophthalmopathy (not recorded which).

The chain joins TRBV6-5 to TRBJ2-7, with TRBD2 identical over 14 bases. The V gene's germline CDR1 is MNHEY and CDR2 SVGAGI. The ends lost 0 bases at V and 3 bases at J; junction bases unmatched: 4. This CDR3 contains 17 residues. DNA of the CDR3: TGTGCCAGCAGTTACTCTCCGGGACTAGCGGGAGACTACGAGCAGTACTTC. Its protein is CASSYSPGLAGDYEQYF.

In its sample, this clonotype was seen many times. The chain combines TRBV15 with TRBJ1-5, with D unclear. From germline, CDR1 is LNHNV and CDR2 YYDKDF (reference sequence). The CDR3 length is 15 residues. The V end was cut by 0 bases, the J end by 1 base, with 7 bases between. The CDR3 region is CATSRDSVSNQPQHF. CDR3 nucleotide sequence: TGTGCCACCAGCAGAGACAGCGTAAGCAATCAGCCCCAGCATTTT.

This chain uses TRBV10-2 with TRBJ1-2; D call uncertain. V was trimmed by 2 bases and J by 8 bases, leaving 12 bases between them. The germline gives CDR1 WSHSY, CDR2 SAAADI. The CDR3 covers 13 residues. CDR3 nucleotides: TGCGCCAGCAGTGAGCGCCGATTCGGGGGCTACACCTTC. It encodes CASSERRFGGYTF.

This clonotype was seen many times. Here the CDR3 reads CSATEQGTGANVLTF. CDR3 coding DNA: TGCAGTGCTACGGAACAGGGAACTGGGGCCAACGTCCTGACTTTC. The rearrangement joins TRBV20-1 to TRBJ2-6; TRBD1 is a possible D gene (6 bases). Trimming took off 4 bases at V and 2 bases at J, with 12 bases between the two ends. This CDR3 is built from 15 residues. The V gene's germline CDR1 is DFQATT and CDR2 SNEGSKA (reference sequence).

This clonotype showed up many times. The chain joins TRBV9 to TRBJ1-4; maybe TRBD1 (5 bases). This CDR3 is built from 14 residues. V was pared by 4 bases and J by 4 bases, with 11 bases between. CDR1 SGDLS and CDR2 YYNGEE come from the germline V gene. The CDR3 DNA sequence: TGTGCCAGCAGCCGGGGACGGGATAATGAAAAACTGTTTTTT. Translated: CASSRGRDNEKLFF.

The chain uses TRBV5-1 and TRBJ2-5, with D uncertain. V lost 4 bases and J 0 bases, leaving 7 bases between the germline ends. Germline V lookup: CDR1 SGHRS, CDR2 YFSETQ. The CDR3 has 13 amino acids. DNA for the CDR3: TGCGCCAGCAGCCAACACAACCAAGAGACCCAGTACTTC. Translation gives CASSQHNQETQYF. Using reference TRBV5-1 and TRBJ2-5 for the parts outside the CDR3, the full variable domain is KAGVTQTPRYLIKTRGQQVTLSCSPISGHRSVSWYQQTPGQGLQFLFEYFSETQRNKGNFPGRFSGRQFSNSRSEMNVSTLELGDSALYLCASSQHNQETQYFGPGTRLLVL.

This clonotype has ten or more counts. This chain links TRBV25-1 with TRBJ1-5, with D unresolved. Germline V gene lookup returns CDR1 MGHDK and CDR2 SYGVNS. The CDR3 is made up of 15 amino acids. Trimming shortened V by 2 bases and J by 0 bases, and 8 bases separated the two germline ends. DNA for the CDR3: TGTGCCAGCAGTGAAGGCAGAAATAGCAATCAGCCCCAGCATTTT. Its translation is CASSEGRNSNQPQHF.

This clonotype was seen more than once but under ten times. The CDR3 loop is CASSIGTIGEGRQPQHF. CDR3 bases: TGTGCCAGTAGTATAGGAACTATTGGAGAGGGCCGTCAGCCCCAGCATTTT. The rearrangement links TRBV19 to TRBJ1-5, with unresolved D. This CDR3 comprises 17 residues. Trimming removed 1 base at V and 6 bases at J, with 19 bases between. Germline V gene lookup returns CDR1 LNHDA and CDR2 SQIVND (reference sequence).

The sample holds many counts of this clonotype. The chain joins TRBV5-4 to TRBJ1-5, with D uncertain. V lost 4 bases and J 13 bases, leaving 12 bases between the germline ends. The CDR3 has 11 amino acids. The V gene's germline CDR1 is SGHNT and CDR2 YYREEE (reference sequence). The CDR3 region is CASSLGPLQHF. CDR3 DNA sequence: TGTGCCAGCAGCCTTGGTCCATTGCAGCATTTT.

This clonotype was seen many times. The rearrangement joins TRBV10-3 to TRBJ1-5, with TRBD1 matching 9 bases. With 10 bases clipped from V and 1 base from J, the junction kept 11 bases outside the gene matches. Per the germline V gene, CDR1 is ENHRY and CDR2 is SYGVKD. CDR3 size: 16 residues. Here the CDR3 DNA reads TGTGCCACCGGTTCCCCGGGACAGGGAAGCAATCAGCCCCAGCATTTT. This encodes CATGSPGQGSNQPQHF.

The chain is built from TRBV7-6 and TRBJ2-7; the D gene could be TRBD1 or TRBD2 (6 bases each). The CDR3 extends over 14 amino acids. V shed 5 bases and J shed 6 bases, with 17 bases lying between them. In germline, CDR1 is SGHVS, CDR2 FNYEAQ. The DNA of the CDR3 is TGTGCCAGCAGCCCAACATCGGGGGCCTCCGAGCAGTACTTC. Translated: CASSPTSGASEQYF.

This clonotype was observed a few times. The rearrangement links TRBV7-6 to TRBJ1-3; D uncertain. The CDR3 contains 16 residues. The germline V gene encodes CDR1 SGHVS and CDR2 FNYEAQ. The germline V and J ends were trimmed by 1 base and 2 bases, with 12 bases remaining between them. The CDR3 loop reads CASSLGLGRTGNTIYF. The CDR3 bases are TGTGCCAGCAGCTTAGGGTTGGGAAGAACTGGAAACACCATATATTTT.

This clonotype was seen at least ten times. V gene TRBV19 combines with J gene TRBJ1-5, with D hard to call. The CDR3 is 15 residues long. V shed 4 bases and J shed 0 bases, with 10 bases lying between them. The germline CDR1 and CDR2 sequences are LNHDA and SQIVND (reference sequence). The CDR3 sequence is CASSTDGDSNQPQHF. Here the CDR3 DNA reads TGTGCCAGTAGTACCGACGGTGATAGCAATCAGCCCCAGCATTTT.

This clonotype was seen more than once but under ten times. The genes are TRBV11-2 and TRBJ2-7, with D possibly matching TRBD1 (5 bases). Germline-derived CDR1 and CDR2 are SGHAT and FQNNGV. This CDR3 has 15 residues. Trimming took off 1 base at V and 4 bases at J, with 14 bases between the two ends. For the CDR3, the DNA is TGTGCCAGCAGCTTAGCTAGGGGTCTCGGGTACGAGCAGTACTTC. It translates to CASSLARGLGYEQYF.